This passage covers 15 T cell receptor beta chains from one sample sequenced in a study of shared clonotypes between healthy human individuals. Generated by immunoSEQ multiplex PCR, the TCRdb table keeps only in-frame clones and is missing some. This repertoire shows some 530,000 clones, approximately 78% found once; its top ten account for about 12%. Sequencing input: PBMCs. All receptors come from a woman aged 40 to 49 in good health. Some clones in this sample may be carry-over from other donors' samples.

This clone was detected once. At the DNA level, this CDR3 is encoded by other sequences in the same sample as well. V gene TRBV6-5 combines with J gene TRBJ1-2; unclear D gene. Germline V lookup: CDR1 MNHEY, CDR2 SVGAGI. The CDR3 totals 13 residues. The V and J ends lost 6 bases and 2 bases respectively, with 10 bases between them. CDR3 loop: CASRKGGNYGYTF. The CDR3 region has the DNA TGTGCCAGCAGAAAAGGAGGGAACTATGGCTACACCTTC.

J is TRBJ1-2 and V is TRBV5-6, with D perhaps TRBD1 (5 bases). V was shortened by 4 bases and J by 6 bases, with 13 bases between the two germline ends. CDR1 is SGHDT, CDR2 YYEEEE, per germline. CDR3 length: 13 residues. The CDR3 region is CASSTGTTNGYTF. The CDR3 nucleotides read TGTGCCAGCAGCACCGGGACCACGAATGGCTACACCTTC.

J is TRBJ2-7 and V is TRBV27; D possibly corresponds to TRBD1 (6 bases). CDR1 and CDR2 from the germline V gene are MNHEY and SMNVEV (reference sequence). V shed 4 bases and J shed 6 bases, with 16 bases lying between them. This CDR3 comprises 14 residues. In nucleotides, the CDR3 is TGTGCCAGCAGTTCACAGGGTTTTGGTCGCGAGCAGTACTTC. This translates into CASSSQGFGREQYF.

The rearrangement uses TRBV5-1 and TRBJ2-7; possible D gene TRBD1, 7 bases. Germline V gene data show CDR1 as SGHRS and CDR2 as YFSETQ. Trimming shortened V by 4 bases and J by 6 bases, and 20 bases separated the two germline ends. The length of the CDR3 is 15 residues. CDR3: CASSQTQGRIGEQYF. Here the CDR3 DNA reads TGCGCCAGCAGCCAAACACAGGGGAGGATCGGCGAGCAGTACTTC.

The chain employs TRBV28 and TRBJ2-7; 7 positions match TRBD2. This CDR3 contains 14 residues. Per the germline V gene, CDR1 is MDHEN and CDR2 is SYDVKM. V lost 5 bases and J lost 3; bases outside the gene matches: 7. The CDR3 spells CASSRSGLVYEQYF. Here the CDR3 DNA reads TGTGCCAGCAGTCGATCAGGACTAGTCTACGAGCAGTACTTC.

V gene TRBV2 combines with J gene TRBJ2-7; TRBD1 matches at 10 bases. Germline V gene sequence: CDR1 SNHLY, CDR2 FYNNEI. Trimming cost V 8 bases and J 9 bases; bases outside gene matches: 7. This CDR3 contains 12 residues. CDR3 sequence: CASRDRGYWQYF. DNA for the CDR3: TGTGCCAGCCGGGACAGGGGCTATTGGCAGTACTTC. Full variable domain (rest looked up from reference TRBV2 and TRBJ2-7): EPEVTQTPSHQVTQMGQEVILRCVPISNHLYFYWYRQILGQKVEFLVSFYNNEISEKSEIFDDQFSVERPDGSNFTLKIRSTKLEDSAMYFCASRDRGYWQYFGPGTRLTVT.

J is TRBJ2-1 and V is TRBV15; 7 bases map to TRBD1. The CDR3 spans 14 residues. V shed 0 bases, J shed 4 bases, and the junction held 0 bases outside the gene matches. The germline V gene encodes CDR1 LNHNV and CDR2 YYDKDF (reference sequence). In DNA form, the CDR3 reads TGTGCCACCAGCAGAGACAGGGGGTACAATGAGCAGTTCTTC. Translation: CATSRDRGYNEQFF.

Note on this clone: This clone may be a read error of a much larger clone one base away. Additional DNA sequences in this sample encode the identical CDR3. The J gene is TRBJ2-6, the V gene TRBV25-1, with TRBD1 matching 8 bases. CDR3 length: 16 residues. Looked up from germline, CDR1 is MGHDK and CDR2 is SYGVNS. CDR3 sequence reads: CATSPQGADGANVLTF. CDR3 bases: TGTGCCACCTCCCCGCAGGGGGCGGATGGGGCCAACGTCCTGACCTTC. Using reference TRBV25-1 and TRBJ2-6 for the parts outside the CDR3, the full variable domain is EADIYQTPRYLVIGTGKKITLECSQTMGHDKMYWYQQDPGMELHLIHYSYGVNSTEKGDLSSESTVSRIRTEHFPLTLESARPSHTSQYLCATSPQGADGANVLTFGAGSRLTVL.

The chain uses TRBV13 and TRBJ2-7, with 8 bases that match TRBD2. Germline CDR1 reads PRHDT; CDR2 reads FYEKMQ (reference sequence). V shed 7 bases and J 3 bases; nucleotides not matched to a gene: 11. This CDR3 is 15 amino acids long. The CDR3 is CASTQRGLAVYEQYF. CDR3 coding DNA: TGTGCCAGCACCCAGCGGGGGCTAGCGGTCTACGAGCAGTACTTC.

The chain combines TRBV27 with TRBJ2-7; TRBD2 aligns across 11 bases. The CDR3 extends over 16 amino acids. CDR1 and CDR2 from the germline V gene are MNHEY and SMNVEV (reference sequence). With 6 bases clipped from V and 2 bases from J, the junction kept 9 bases outside the gene matches. This chain's CDR3 is CASRPTSGSGTYEQYF. DNA for the CDR3: TGTGCCAGCAGACCCACTAGCGGGAGCGGGACCTACGAGCAGTACTTC.

The genes are TRBV6-6 and TRBJ1-5, with D possibly TRBD1 on 5 matching bases. Germline V gene sequence: CDR1 MNHNY, CDR2 SVGAGI (reference sequence). This CDR3 is built from 16 residues. V lost 3 bases and J 5 bases, leaving 17 bases between the germline ends. The CDR3 nucleotides are TGTGCCAGCAGTTATCAACCGGGACCTTACTATCAGCCCCAGCATTTT. As protein: CASSYQPGPYYQPQHF.

The V call is TRBV5-4, the J call TRBJ1-1, with 9 bases identical to TRBD1. V trimming: 5 bases; J trimming: 4 bases; junction bases outside the gene matches: 6. Germline values: CDR1 SGHNT, CDR2 YYREEE (reference sequence). The CDR3 extends over 14 amino acids. The CDR3 reads CASRLGTGLTEAFF. DNA of the CDR3: TGTGCCAGCAGACTCGGGACAGGGCTCACTGAAGCTTTCTTT.

The CDR3 nucleotides read TGTGCCAGCAGTTTATCGAGAGGAGCGAGCTCCTACGAGCAGTACTTC. Protein: CASSLSRGASSYEQYF. V gene TRBV27 combines with J gene TRBJ2-7; D is unclear. V lost 0 bases and J 0 bases, leaving 12 bases between the germline ends. CDR1 and CDR2 (germline): MNHEY, SMNVEV (reference sequence). The CDR3 covers 16 residues.

The rearrangement links TRBV25-1 to TRBJ2-1; maybe TRBD1 (5 bases). The CDR3 covers 14 residues. Trimming left V 2 bases short and J 6 bases short, with 11 bases between. CDR1 is MGHDK and CDR2 is SYGVNS in the germline V gene. Written as DNA, the CDR3 is TGTGCCAGCAGTGAACCTGGGGCCGGCAATGAGCAGTTCTTC. Translated: CASSEPGAGNEQFF.

V and J are TRBV4-3 and TRBJ2-7; D may be TRBD2 (7 bases). There are 16 residues in the CDR3. Germline CDR1 LGHNA, CDR2 YSLEER. V lost 1 base, J lost 5 bases, and 18 bases lay in between. CDR3 sequence (DNA): TGCGCCAGCAGCCAAGTGGGATGGGAGGGGGTCCACGAGCAGTACTTC. It translates to CASSQVGWEGVHEQYF.